One and the same sample provided the 10 T cell receptor beta chains below, sequenced in a study of cytomegalovirus exposure and HLA in healthy donors. It was with 60 Vbeta and 13 Jbeta primers that the PCR ran. Sequencing was performed with immunoSEQ multiplex PCR; in TCRdb, only in-frame clones are kept and a portion is missing. The repertoire consists of under 200,000 clones, with 81% occurring once and the leading ten covering about 3.8%. Sequenced sample: PBMCs. Receptors were obtained from a man in his forties or fifties in good health and CMV-seronegative.

V usage is TRBV29-1 and J usage is TRBJ1-1, with 7 nucleotides matching TRBD1. Trimming removed 5 bases from V and 8 bases from J; junction bases left unmatched: 5. The CDR3 has 11 residues. Per the germline V gene, CDR1 is SQVTM and CDR2 is ANQGSEA. CDR3 nucleotides: TGCAGCGTTCAAACGACAGGGGAAGCTTTCTTT. Amino acids: CSVQTTGEAFF.

This chain uses TRBV6-5 with TRBJ2-7, with 10 bases matching TRBD1. With 6 bases clipped from V and 7 bases from J, the junction kept 12 bases outside the gene matches. CDR3 length: 15 amino acids. CDR1 and CDR2 from the germline V gene are MNHEY and SVGAGI. The CDR3 loop is CASSRFRDRGWEQYF. CDR3 nucleotide sequence: TGTGCCAGCAGCCGTTTTCGGGACAGGGGTTGGGAGCAGTACTTC.

This chain joins TRBV7-2 and TRBJ2-5, with 7 positions matching TRBD1. The germline V gene has CDR1 SGHTA and CDR2 FQGNSA. After removal of 5 bases from V and 5 bases from J, the junction contained 5 bases not matched to a gene. The CDR3 sequence is 13 residues long. The chain's CDR3 is CASSVQGVETQYF. CDR3 sequence (DNA): TGTGCCAGCAGCGTCCAGGGGGTGGAGACCCAGTACTTC.

V and J are TRBV5-5 and TRBJ1-2; tentative D call: TRBD1 (5 bases). Germline lookup yields CDR1 SGHKS and CDR2 YYEKEE (reference sequence). The CDR3 sequence is 13 residues long. V shed 2 bases and J shed 1 base, with 6 bases lying between them. This chain's CDR3 is CASSLGVNYGYTF. The CDR3, as DNA: TGTGCCAGCAGCTTAGGGGTTAACTATGGCTACACCTTC. The full variable domain, completed using reference TRBV5-5 and TRBJ1-2, is DAGVTQSPTHLIKTRGQQVTLRCSPISGHKSVSWYQQVLGQGPQFIFQYYEKEERGRGNFPDRFSARQFPNYSSELNVNALLLGDSALYLCASSLGVNYGYTFGSGTRLTVV.

The chain couples TRBV25-1 to TRBJ2-3; possibly TRBD2 for D (6 bases). Germline V lookup: CDR1 MGHDK, CDR2 SYGVNS. This CDR3 region has 10 residues. V was trimmed by 9 bases and J by 7 bases, leaving 8 bases between them. CDR3 in amino acids: CASGGYTQYF. The CDR3 nucleotides read TGTGCCAGTGGGGGGTATACGCAGTATTTT.

The chain couples TRBV15 to TRBJ2-3, with TRBD2 identical over 9 bases. J was trimmed by 3 bases and V by 1 base; bases with no gene match: 5. The CDR3 totals 16 residues. Looked up from germline, CDR1 is LNHNV and CDR2 is YYDKDF (reference sequence). In DNA form, the CDR3 reads TGTGCCACCAGCAGAGGTGGTAGCGGGGGAACAGATACGCAGTATTTT. Translation gives CATSRGGSGGTDTQYF.

The V call is TRBV18, the J call TRBJ1-3; D may be TRBD1 (6 bases). Trimming left V 5 bases short and J 0 bases short, with 8 bases between. This CDR3 has 14 residues. Germline V CDR1 and CDR2: KGHSH, LQKENI. CDR3 amino acids: CASSWTDSGNTIYF. The CDR3 bases are TGTGCCAGCTCATGGACAGACTCTGGAAACACCATATATTTT.

The chain links TRBV19 to TRBJ1-4, with TRBD1 identical over 8 bases. The ends lost 1 base at V and 3 bases at J; junction bases unmatched: 4. Germline V CDR1 and CDR2: LNHDA, SQIVND (reference sequence). This CDR3 has 16 amino acids. Here the CDR3 reads CASSIARGQANEKLFF. CDR3 in DNA: TGTGCCAGTAGTATAGCCCGGGGACAGGCTAATGAAAAACTGTTTTTT.

The V and J genes are TRBV4-3 and TRBJ1-5, with TRBD1 matching over 8 bases. The CDR3 loop spans 15 amino acids. Per germline, CDR1 LGHNA and CDR2 YSLEER. J gave up 4 bases and V 0 bases, and 2 bases lay outside the gene matches. As DNA, the CDR3 is TGCGCCAGCAGCCAAGATACAGGGGGGAATCAGCCCCAGCATTTT. Translation gives CASSQDTGGNQPQHF.

The chain links TRBV19 to TRBJ1-5, with no clear D. Trimming cost V 10 bases and J 0 bases, with 10 bases left between them. The CDR3 extends over 13 amino acids. CDR1 is LNHDA, CDR2 SQIVND, per germline (reference sequence). CDR3 bases: TGTGCCATGGGGAGGGATAGCAATCAGCCCCAGCATTTT. This encodes CAMGRDSNQPQHF.